A single sample is the source of the 21 T cell receptor beta chains below, sequenced in a study of spatial heterogeneity in lung cancer (dated by TCRdb to between 2018 and 2021). Receptor libraries were prepared by 5' RACE. The sequencer was a NextSeq 500. TCRdb handled the public reads itself, with Q25 trimming in fastp and clone calling in MiXCR, and kept productive beta chains. Each entry is one CDR3 protein sequence, shown with its most common DNA and genes. For this sample the table gives around 9,700 distinct CDR3 sequences, of which around 6.3% were detected only once. The biggest ten clones account for 28% of the sample. The sample's time point, from its label and the paper: sample taken at primary tumor resection. The sample was PBMCs, taken at surgery. The receptors were gathered from a male donor with early-stage non-small cell lung cancer.

This clonotype ranks as medium-sized. The gene calls are TRBV29-1 and TRBJ2-6; 7 bases map to TRBD1. V lost 7 bases to trimming and J lost 4 bases; unmatched junction nucleotides: 4. Germline V gene sequence: CDR1 SQVTM, CDR2 ANQGSEA. The CDR3 loop spans 13 amino acids. In nucleotides, the CDR3 is TGCAGCGCAACAGGGGCCGGGGCCAACGTCCTGACTTTC. Encoded protein: CSATGAGANVLTF.

This clonotype was detected only a few times. The V gene is TRBV2, the J gene TRBJ2-2; D is perhaps TRBD1 (6 bases). The CDR3 consists of 16 residues. V was cut by 6 bases and J by 0 bases, with 14 bases left in between. Germline-derived CDR1 and CDR2 are SNHLY and FYNNEI. The CDR3 coding sequence is TGTGCCAGCAGCTGGACAGCCCCAACGAACACCGGGGAGCTGTTTTTT. Translated: CASSWTAPTNTGELFF.

This clonotype is labeled medium-sized. The genes are TRBV15 and TRBJ1-3; 10 bases are shared with TRBD1. Per the germline V gene, CDR1 is LNHNV and CDR2 is YYDKDF (reference sequence). V was pared by 5 bases and J by 4 bases, with 5 bases of the junction left unmatched. The CDR3 contains 15 residues. CDR3 loop: CATSSGTGDGNTIYF. CDR3 in DNA: TGTGCCACCAGCTCCGGGACAGGGGACGGAAACACCATATATTTT. Looking up the rest from reference TRBV15 and TRBJ1-3 gives the full variable domain: DAMVIQNPRYQVTQFGKPVTLSCSQTLNHNVMYWYQQKSSQAPKLLFHYYDKDFNNEADTPDNFQSRRPNTSFCFLDIRSPGLGDTAMYLCATSSGTGDGNTIYFGEGSWLTVV.

This clonotype was seen repeatedly, ten times or more. The chain combines TRBV28 with TRBJ2-1, with TRBD2 identical over 10 bases. This CDR3 contains 16 residues. V shed 5 bases, J shed 2 bases, and the junction held 6 bases outside the gene matches. Per germline, CDR1 MDHEN and CDR2 SYDVKM. The CDR3 nucleotides read TGTGCCAGCAGTCCCCCCCTAGCGGGAGCCTACAATGAGCAGTTCTTC. It codes for CASSPPLAGAYNEQFF.

The sample holds many counts of this clonotype. V gene TRBV29-1 combines with J gene TRBJ2-5, with 10 bases aligning to TRBD1. Germline V gene lookup returns CDR1 SQVTM and CDR2 ANQGSEA. V lost 3 bases and J lost 4; bases outside the gene matches: 8. The CDR3 runs to 15 residues. The DNA for the CDR3 is TGCAGCGTTGATCGACAGGGGGCCCTTCGAGAGACCCAGTACTTC. Protein: CSVDRQGALRETQYF.

This clonotype was found many times. The chain combines TRBV12-3 or TRBV12-4 with TRBJ2-2; 10 nucleotides line up with TRBD1. The CDR3 has 15 residues. J was trimmed by 4 bases and V by 5 bases; bases with no gene match: 4. CDR3 sequence reads: CASSRQGAGTGELFF. In nucleotides, the CDR3 is TGTGCCAGCAGTCGACAGGGGGCGGGCACCGGGGAGCTGTTTTTT.

In its sample, this clonotype is medium-sized. The chain is built from TRBV15 and TRBJ2-7; D ambiguous. Germline CDR1 is LNHNV and CDR2 is YYDKDF (reference sequence). Deletions cut 5 bases from V and 1 base from J, with 15 bases between. The CDR3 is made up of 15 amino acids. In DNA form, the CDR3 reads TGTGCCACCAGCCCCCAGGCCACGATATCCTACGAGCAGTACTTC. It translates to CATSPQATISYEQYF.

The rearrangement joins TRBV7-2 to TRBJ2-1; 11 bases map to TRBD2. The V segment lost 4 bases and the J segment 3 bases; nucleotides outside the gene matches: 11. CDR1 is SGHTA and CDR2 is FQGNSA in the germline V gene. The CDR3 runs to 18 residues. CDR3: CASSSIAGGNSIYNEQFF. The CDR3 coding sequence is TGTGCCAGCAGCTCAATAGCGGGAGGGAATAGTATCTACAATGAGCAGTTCTTC.

This clonotype was seen at least ten times. V is TRBV4-1 and J is TRBJ1-5; D is unclear. CDR3 length: 15 residues. Germline CDR1 reads MGHRA; CDR2 reads YSYEKL. V dropped 2 bases and J dropped 3 bases, with 11 bases sitting between them. In DNA, the CDR3 is TGCGCCAGCAGCCAATCAACCGTTTACAATCAGCCCCAGCATTTT. Amino acid sequence: CASSQSTVYNQPQHF.

In this sample, this clonotype turned up many times. The gene calls are TRBV5-1 and TRBJ2-1, with 8 bases that match TRBD1. Germline CDR1 and CDR2: SGHRS and YFSETQ. V shed 2 bases and J 0 bases; nucleotides not matched to a gene: 1. This CDR3 comprises 15 residues. As DNA, the CDR3 is TGCGCCAGCAGCTTAACAGGGGGCTCCTACAATGAGCAGTTCTTC. It encodes CASSLTGGSYNEQFF.

This clonotype occurred many times. V is TRBV3-1 and J is TRBJ2-7; D gene uncertain. CDR3 length: 12 residues. Trimming stripped 2 bases from V and 6 bases from J, with 8 bases between. Germline V gives CDR1 LGHDT, CDR2 YNNKEL (reference sequence). As DNA, the CDR3 is TGTGCCAGCAGCCAATCGGACCGCGAGCAGTACTTC. It specifies CASSQSDREQYF.

This rearrangement joins TRBV19 to TRBJ2-5; 12 positions match TRBD2. Germline CDR1 reads LNHDA; CDR2 reads SQIVND (reference sequence). This CDR3 region has 17 residues. V lost 5 bases, J lost 4 bases, and 11 bases stayed unmatched. The CDR3 here is CASSFGGGLAGTETQYF. CDR3 DNA: TGTGCCAGTAGTTTCGGCGGAGGACTAGCGGGAACAGAGACCCAGTACTTC.

This clonotype was seen ten or more times. This chain joins TRBV7-2 and TRBJ2-7; the match to TRBD2 covers 8 bases. With V trimmed by 5 bases and J by 2 bases, 5 bases remained unmatched. The germline gives CDR1 SGHTA, CDR2 FQGNSA. The CDR3 runs 14 residues. In nucleotides, the CDR3 is TGTGCCAGCAGCCGCCGAGCGGGAGCCTACGAGCAGTACTTC. This sequence encodes CASSRRAGAYEQYF.

The chain is built from TRBV7-8 and TRBJ1-1; 8 nucleotides line up with TRBD1. The CDR3 has 14 amino acids. CDR1 and CDR2 from the germline V gene are SGHVS and FQNEAQ. Trimming removed 5 bases from V and 3 bases from J; junction bases left unmatched: 5. CDR3 nucleotides: TGTGCCAGCAGCCCTAGACAGGGGCACACTGAAGCTTTCTTT. It yields the protein CASSPRQGHTEAFF.

This clonotype was observed at least ten times. The chain employs TRBV29-1 and TRBJ2-1; 8 bases align to TRBD2. J lost 1 base, V lost 4 bases, and 24 bases had no gene match. This CDR3 contains 21 residues. CDR1 is SQVTM and CDR2 is ANQGSEA in the germline V gene. The CDR3 loop is CSVVGRLAGRGEGVSYNEQFF. CDR3 bases: TGCAGCGTTGTGGGCCGCCTAGCGGGTCGGGGAGAGGGGGTATCCTACAATGAGCAGTTCTTC.

This clonotype was counted a few times. The chain carries TRBV20-1 and TRBJ1-3, with a tentative D call TRBD1 (6 bases). V lost 3 bases and J 0 bases, leaving 15 bases between the germline ends. The CDR3 contains 16 residues. Looked up from germline, CDR1 is DFQATT and CDR2 is SNEGSKA (reference sequence). CDR3 in DNA: TGCAGTGCTAGTATCAGGGGAAAGAACTCTGGAAACACCATATATTTT. As protein: CSASIRGKNSGNTIYF.

This clonotype was counted only a few times. The V call is TRBV12-3 or TRBV12-4, the J call TRBJ1-2; TRBD1 is a possible D gene (6 bases). The V gene lost 5 bases and the J gene lost 3 bases, with 13 bases spanning the gap. This CDR3 is built from 14 residues. The CDR3 region is CASSAQGIHYGYTF. The CDR3 DNA follows: TGTGCCAGCAGTGCCCAGGGGATCCACTATGGCTACACCTTC.

This clonotype was recorded many times. The CDR3 DNA reads TGTGCCAGCAGTCTCCATTACAGGCTAGCGTCCTATAATTCACCCCTCCACTTT. Translated, it gives CASSLHYRLASYNSPLHF. This sequence joins TRBV27 and TRBJ1-6; D is perhaps TRBD1 (5 bases). This CDR3 is built from 18 residues. Trimming took off 5 bases at V and 1 base at J, with 18 bases between the two ends. Germline loops: CDR1 MNHEY, CDR2 SMNVEV (reference sequence).

This clonotype was picked up many times. The CDR3 bases are TGCGCCAGCAGCCCCTTTGGGGTCCAGGGCTATGAAGCTTTCTTT. This codes for CASSPFGVQGYEAFF. The chain is built from TRBV5-1 and TRBJ1-1, with D possibly TRBD1 on 5 matching bases. Germline-derived CDR1 and CDR2 are SGHRS and YFSETQ. Trimming stripped 4 bases from V and 7 bases from J, with 20 bases between. The CDR3 has 15 residues. Looking up the rest from reference TRBV5-1 and TRBJ1-1 gives the full variable domain: KAGVTQTPRYLIKTRGQQVTLSCSPISGHRSVSWYQQTPGQGLQFLFEYFSETQRNKGNFPGRFSGRQFSNSRSEMNVSTLELGDSALYLCASSPFGVQGYEAFFGQGTRLTVV.

This chain uses TRBV18 with TRBJ2-7; 9 bases align to TRBD1. The CDR3 length is 15 residues. Unmatched junction bases numbered 6, after V lost 2 bases and J lost 4 bases. The germline CDR1 and CDR2 sequences are KGHSH and LQKENI. The CDR3 sequence is CASSPDGQGKYEQYF. The CDR3 region has the DNA TGTGCCAGCTCACCAGACGGACAGGGGAAATACGAGCAGTACTTC.

This clonotype was recorded many times. The chain carries TRBV5-1 and TRBJ1-4; a weak D match, TRBD1 (6 bases). The CDR3 is made up of 15 amino acids. The V gene's germline CDR1 is SGHRS and CDR2 YFSETQ. Trimming removed 2 bases from V and 3 bases from J, with 11 bases in between. This CDR3 is CASSFGGPANEKLFF. The CDR3 coding sequence is TGCGCCAGCAGCTTTGGGGGGCCAGCTAATGAAAAACTGTTTTTT.